Included here is one TCR beta chain sequence, with context. Its antigen is still unknown. This entry belongs to a study of T cell responses to AZD1222 COVID-19 vaccine. Study-wide results and caveats: Seropositive AZD1222 recipients at baseline numbered only six or seven. Repertoire sampling occurred only after the peak T cell response.

Trimming removed 1 base at V and 4 bases at J, with 11 bases between. The CDR3 is 16 residues long. Germline V gives CDR1 LGHDT, CDR2 YNNKEL (reference sequence). Produced via immunoSEQ multiplex PCR; TCRdb's table is partial and in-frame only. In the table there are roughly 130,000 clones, 75% to 90% of which are singletons. The sequencing here drew on peripheral blood, taken on day 0 of AZD1222 vaccination. V gene TRBV3-1 (or the pseudogene TRBV3-2) combines with J gene TRBJ2-6; the D gene is possibly TRBD2 (6 bases). The TCR originated in an adult in good health. CDR3 DNA: TGTGCCAGCAGCCAAGGGAGGGGAACAGGGGCCAACGTCCTGACTTTC. Its protein is CASSQGRGTGANVLTF.